This TCR beta chain was sequenced for a study of blood T cell repertoires in COVID-19. Study as a whole: Spain, Italy and the United States supplied samples that represented acute and convalescent COVID-19. Sources were T cells, B-cell-depleted T cells, or PBMCs; the material itself was cDNA or gDNA.

In germline, CDR1 is MDHEN, CDR2 SYDVKM. Trimming took off 4 bases at V and 7 bases at J, with 14 bases between the two ends. The CDR3 is 15 amino acids. Repertoires were generated with immunoSEQ multiplex PCR, while TCRdb's copy carries only in-frame clones and drops some. The table has 210,000 or so clones, around 86% seen once. The participants were between about 18 and 90 years old and came from about two dozen US areas. Participants' reported clinical history set cohort assignment. The sequenced sample was PBMCs or T cells enriched from blood (not recorded which). This receptor was taken from a woman between 45 and 60 years old with acute COVID-19. J is TRBJ1-6 and V is TRBV28, with D possibly matching TRBD1 (5 bases). DNA of the CDR3: TGTGCCAGCAGTTCCCCCACGGGGGACAATTCACCCCTCCACTTT. This encodes CASSSPTGDNSPLHF.